These T cell receptor beta chains were read from a single sample in a study of blood T cell repertoires in COVID-19. Sequenced by immunoSEQ multiplex PCR; TCRdb stores in-frame clones only, minus some. The profile shows some 100,000 clones, approximately 90% of them singletons. The specimen sequenced was peripheral blood. Receptors were obtained from a man between 50 and 59 years old with acute or convalescent COVID-19. CDR3s include the opening cysteine and the closing phenylalanine or tryptophan. D genes are given only for firm matches. Clone size appears in some rows only: once, few, many, or a class for an expanded clone.

J	V	size	D	CDR3	DNA
TRBJ2-7	TRBV11-2	-	TRBD2	CASSASQTSPEEYF	TGTGCCAGCAGCGCCTCACAGACTAGCCCGGAAGAGTACTTC
TRBJ1-5	TRBV18	-	TRBD1	CASSLGQVNQPQHF	TGTGCCAGCTCACTCGGACAGGTCAATCAGCCCCAGCATTTT
TRBJ2-7	TRBV5-6	-	-	CASSFDTGRYEQYF	TGTGCCAGCAGCTTTGATACAGGGCGCTACGAGCAGTACTTC
TRBJ2-1	TRBV30	-	TRBD2	CAWSAKGLAGNEQFF	TGTGCCTGGAGTGCCAAGGGACTAGCGGGCAATGAGCAGTTCTTC
TRBJ2-7	TRBV7-8	-	TRBD2	CASSLASAGGYEQYF	TGTGCCAGCAGCTTAGCATCCGCGGGAGGTTACGAGCAGTACTTC
TRBJ2-1	TRBV7-2	-	-	CASSLDGRSEQFF	TGTGCCAGCAGCTTAGACGGTAGAAGTGAGCAGTTCTTC
TRBJ2-1	TRBV24-1	-	TRBD1	CATRTGAYNEQFF	TGTGCCACCAGGACAGGGGCCTACAATGAGCAGTTCTTC
TRBJ2-7	TRBV7-2	-	TRBD2	CASRLGGGSYEQYF	TGTGCCAGCCGCTTGGGGGGGGGTTCCTACGAGCAGTACTTC
TRBJ2-1	TRBV24-1	-	TRBD2	CATSESAGDEQFF	TGTGCCACCAGTGAATCAGCGGGAGATGAGCAGTTCTTC
TRBJ2-7	TRBV27	once	-	CASSDGPSYEQYF	TGTGCCAGCAGTGATGGCCCCTCCTACGAGCAGTACTTC
TRBJ2-3	TRBV9	-	TRBD2	CASSVVERDGSDTQYF	TGTGCCAGCAGCGTAGTTGAGCGGGATGGCTCAGATACGCAGTATTTT